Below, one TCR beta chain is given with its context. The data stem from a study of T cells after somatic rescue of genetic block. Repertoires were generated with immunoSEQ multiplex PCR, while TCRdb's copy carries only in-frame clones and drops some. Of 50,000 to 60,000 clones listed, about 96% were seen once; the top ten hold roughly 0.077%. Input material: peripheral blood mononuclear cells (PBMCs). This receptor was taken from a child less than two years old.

The CDR3 sequence: CASSPIAGDNEQFF. As DNA, the CDR3 is TGTGCCAGCAGCCCGATAGCGGGAGACAATGAGCAGTTCTTC. The V call is TRBV7-2, the J call TRBJ2-1; TRBD2 matches 9 bases. CDR1 is SGHTA and CDR2 is FQGNSA in the germline V gene. This CDR3 is built from 14 residues. With 5 bases clipped from V and 5 bases from J, the junction kept 4 bases outside the gene matches.